Listed below are T cell receptor beta chains from one sample, sequenced in a study of OX40 agonist ivuxolimab in advanced cancers. The method was immunoSEQ multiplex PCR; TCRdb's version includes in-frame clones alone and lacks a portion of them. Here the sample spans around 50,000 clones, about 88% being singletons. This sample comprised CD4+ or CD8+ T cells sorted from blood, obtained in a trial of the OX40 agonist ivuxolimab. These receptors were taken from an adult with an advanced solid tumor such as melanoma, head and neck, liver or kidney cancer. CDR3s include the opening cysteine and the closing phenylalanine or tryptophan. D genes are given only for firm matches. Size is stated for part of the rows, as once, few or many counts, or as a class when the clone is expanded.

-	TRBJ1-1	TRBV27	13	-	CASSPTTGIEAFF	TGTGCCAGCAGCCCCACAACAGGTATTGAAGCTTTCTTT
once	TRBJ2-1	TRBV6-5	14	-	CASRAAPSYNEQFF	TGTGCCAGCCGAGCGGCCCCCTCCTACAATGAGCAGTTCTTC
few	TRBJ1-1	TRBV4-2	15	TRBD1	CASSQPTGVNTEAFF	TGTGCCAGCAGCCAGCCGACAGGGGTAAACACTGAAGCTTTCTTT
once	TRBJ2-7	TRBV4-1	15	-	CASSRRHDLLYEQYF	TGCGCCAGCAGCCGACGGCACGACCTGTTATACGAGCAGTACTTC
-	TRBJ2-5	TRBV28	15	TRBD1	CASRGRDRYQETQYF	TGTGCCAGCAGGGGCAGGGACAGGTATCAAGAGACCCAGTACTTC
-	TRBJ2-3	TRBV7-3	15	TRBD2	CASSRTSGRTDTQYF	TGTGCCAGCAGCAGGACTAGCGGACGCACAGATACGCAGTATTTT
-	TRBJ1-3	TRBV7-9	13	TRBD1	CASRQGTGNTIYF	TGTGCCAGCCGACAGGGGACTGGAAACACCATATATTTT
-	TRBJ2-7	TRBV5-6	14	-	CASSLDSSSYEQYF	TGTGCCAGCAGCCTGGACAGTTCATCCTACGAGCAGTACTTC
-	TRBJ1-5	TRBV7-2	15	-	CASTRGWGVNQPQHF	TGTGCCAGCACCCGGGGGTGGGGGGTGAATCAGCCCCAGCATTTT
once	TRBJ2-7	TRBV6-5	14	-	CASSYSRSTYEQYF	TGTGCCAGCAGTTACTCGAGAAGCACGTACGAGCAGTACTTC
-	TRBJ2-5	TRBV7-6	15	-	CASSLALQGLETQYF	TGTGCCAGCAGCTTAGCTCTCCAGGGTTTAGAGACCCAGTACTTC
-	TRBJ1-4	TRBV6-6	13	-	CASSLTGNEKLFF	TGTGCCAGCAGTCTCACGGGTAATGAAAAACTGTTTTTT
-	TRBJ2-1	TRBV19	12	-	CASSKRANEQFF	TGTGCCAGTAGTAAAAGGGCTAATGAGCAGTTCTTC
-	TRBJ2-5	TRBV30	14	TRBD1	CAWSRDRAQETQYF	TGTGCCTGGAGTCGCGACAGGGCTCAAGAGACCCAGTACTTC
-	TRBJ2-3	TRBV2	13	-	CASSDSVPDTQYF	TGTGCCAGCAGTGACTCTGTCCCGGATACGCAGTATTTT
-	TRBJ1-2	TRBV29-1	12	-	CSVPTGRGGHTF	TGCAGCGTTCCCACAGGGAGGGGTGGCCACACCTTC
-	TRBJ1-2	TRBV6-5	13	-	CASRVLGGEGYTF	TGTGCCAGCAGGGTCTTGGGGGGAGAGGGCTACACCTTC
once	TRBJ2-5	TRBV7-9	14	TRBD2	CASSHGTSGLEQYF	TGTGCCAGCAGCCACGGGACTAGCGGGCTTGAGCAGTACTTC
-	TRBJ2-1	TRBV7-9	13	-	CASRPSQPPVEFF	TGTGCCAGCAGGCCCTCTCAGCCCCCCGTGGAGTTCTTC
-	TRBJ2-7	TRBV27	12	-	CASRSDPLEQYF	TGTGCCAGCCGCTCGGACCCCCTCGAGCAGTACTTC
-	TRBJ1-5	TRBV2	14	-	CASSITGYDQPQHF	TGTGCCAGCAGCATAACAGGGTATGATCAGCCCCAGCATTTT
-	TRBJ1-3	TRBV4-3	15	-	CASSQEGGPENTIYF	TGCGCCAGCAGCCAAGAGGGGGGGCCGGAAAACACCATATATTTT
once	TRBJ1-1	TRBV6-1	12	TRBD1	CASRQGITEAFF	TGTGCCAGTAGACAGGGGATTACTGAAGCTTTCTTT
-	TRBJ2-7	TRBV4-1	15	TRBD2	CASSPRTSGSYEQYF	TGCGCCAGCAGCCCCCGGACTAGCGGCTCCTACGAGCAGTACTTC
-	TRBJ1-1	TRBV18	16	-	CASSPARGALNTEAFF	TGTGCCAGCTCACCCGCCCGGGGGGCCCTGAACACTGAAGCTTTCTTT
-	TRBJ2-6	TRBV5-1	16	-	CASSPPQGSGANVLTF	TGCGCCAGCAGCCCCCCCCAGGGCAGCGGGGCCAACGTCCTGACTTTC
-	TRBJ2-2	TRBV28	17	TRBD1	CASSQVGTGATTGELFF	TGTGCCAGCAGTCAGGTTGGGACAGGGGCGACCACCGGGGAGCTGTTTTTT
once	TRBJ2-1	TRBV9	15	-	CASSVTGSSYNEQFF	TGTGCCAGCAGCGTAACTGGGAGCTCCTACAATGAGCAGTTCTTC
-	TRBJ1-1	TRBV9	12	-	CASGRANTEAFF	TGTGCCTCAGGCCGGGCGAACACTGAAGCTTTCTTT
-	TRBJ2-3	TRBV27	16	-	CASSLSPSRDFHTQYF	TGTGCCAGCAGTTTATCCCCTAGTCGGGACTTTCATACGCAGTATTTT
-	TRBJ2-7	TRBV5-1	13	-	CASSFAQYYEQYF	TGCGCCAGCAGCTTCGCACAATACTACGAGCAGTACTTC
-	TRBJ1-2	TRBV7-9	15	-	CASSLTGPVVYGYTF	TGTGCCAGCAGCTTAACAGGGCCCGTGGTCTATGGCTACACCTTC
-	TRBJ1-2	TRBV11-1	15	TRBD1	CASSLTSGTGYGYTF	TGTGCCAGCAGCTTGACCTCCGGGACAGGATATGGCTACACCTTC
-	TRBJ1-1	TRBV6-5	8	-	CARLVAFF	TGTGCCCGCCTCGTGGCTTTCTTT
-	TRBJ2-7	TRBV10-3	14	TRBD1	CAISDGQGKDEQYF	TGTGCCATCAGTGATGGACAGGGGAAGGACGAGCAGTACTTC
-	TRBJ2-5	TRBV27	14	-	CASSNGGPGETQYF	TGTGCCAGCAGTAATGGGGGGCCAGGGGAGACCCAGTACTTC
-	TRBJ1-1	TRBV6-1	13	-	CASSGAVNTEAFF	TGTGCCAGCAGTGGGGCAGTGAACACTGAAGCTTTCTTT
-	TRBJ2-7	TRBV7-2	14	TRBD2	CASSGTSGAYEQYF	TGTGCCAGCAGCGGTACTAGCGGGGCCTACGAGCAGTACTTC
-	TRBJ2-1	TRBV10-3	15	-	CAISPDRSSYNEQFF	TGTGCCATCAGCCCCGACCGAAGCTCCTACAATGAGCAGTTCTTC
-	TRBJ2-7	TRBV9	16	TRBD2	CASSAGRSSGAYEQYF	TGTGCCAGCAGCGCGGGGAGGTCTAGCGGGGCCTACGAGCAGTACTTC
-	TRBJ1-5	TRBV6-5	15	TRBD1	CASRPAGGWNQPQHF	TGTGCCAGCAGACCAGCAGGGGGTTGGAATCAGCCCCAGCATTTT
-	TRBJ1-3	TRBV19	13	-	CASERASGNTIYF	TGTGCCAGTGAGAGGGCGTCTGGAAACACCATATATTTT
-	TRBJ2-2	TRBV19	14	-	CASSIGLNTGELFF	TGTGCCAGTAGTATCGGATTGAACACCGGGGAGCTGTTTTTT
-	TRBJ1-1	TRBV7-2	13	-	CASSADQGTEAFF	TGTGCCAGCAGCGCCGACCAAGGCACTGAAGCTTTCTTT
-	TRBJ1-1	TRBV5-6	14	-	CASSLGSWGAEAFF	TGTGCCAGCAGCTTGGGCTCCTGGGGGGCTGAAGCTTTCTTT
-	TRBJ2-7	TRBV6-1	12	-	CASSWTGYEQYF	TGTGCCAGCAGTTGGACTGGCTACGAGCAGTACTTC